These T cell receptor beta chains were read from a single sample in a study of cytomegalovirus exposure and HLA in healthy donors. Libraries were prepared by immunoSEQ multiplex PCR; TCRdb keeps only in-frame clonotypes and omits some of them. The sample lists 100,000 to 150,000 clones; 10% to 13% were seen once. The specimen sequenced was PBMCs. The receptors stem from a woman between 18 and 30 years old in good health and CMV-seropositive. Both conserved end residues are part of each CDR3. The order of the fields is clone size, V gene, J gene, D gene, CDR3 DNA, CDR3 protein. The D gene is left open where the match is weak. Only part of the rows carry a size: once, few, many, or a class if the clone is expanded.

size: few
V: TRBV7-8
J: TRBJ1-5
D: -
DNA: TGTGCCAGCAGCCCGGGGGTGGGGGGTTATCAGCCCCAGCATTTT
CDR3: CASSPGVGGYQPQHF

size: -
V: TRBV14
J: TRBJ1-4
D: TRBD1
DNA: TGTGCCAGCAGCCAGAGGGACAGTTGGGAAAAACTGTTTTTT
CDR3: CASSQRDSWEKLFF

size: few
V: TRBV12-5
J: TRBJ2-5
D: TRBD1
DNA: TGTGCTAGTGGCCCGGGACAGACCCAAGAGACCCAGTACTTC
CDR3: CASGPGQTQETQYF

size: -
V: TRBV28
J: TRBJ2-6
D: -
DNA: TGTGCCAGCAGTCGCGGACAGACCTCTGGGGCCAACGTCCTGACTTTC
CDR3: CASSRGQTSGANVLTF

size: few
V: TRBV28
J: TRBJ1-1
D: TRBD1
DNA: TGTGCCAGCAGCCAGGGACAGCGGGCCACTGAAGCTTTCTTT
CDR3: CASSQGQRATEAFF

size: -
V: TRBV2
J: TRBJ1-1
D: -
DNA: TGTGCCAGCCTTGAGGGCAACACTGAAGCTTTCTTT
CDR3: CASLEGNTEAFF

size: -
V: TRBV5-1
J: TRBJ2-7
D: -
DNA: TGCGCCAGCAGCGTTCGGAGGGCCGAAGGCGAGCAGTACTTC
CDR3: CASSVRRAEGEQYF

size: -
V: TRBV19
J: TRBJ1-1
D: TRBD1
DNA: TGTGCCAGTAGTAGACAGGGGGACACTGAAGCTTTCTTT
CDR3: CASSRQGDTEAFF

size: -
V: TRBV6-1
J: TRBJ2-1
D: -
DNA: TGTGCCAGCAGTGTGTCTCCACTTGCCCCAAATGAGCAGTTCTTC
CDR3: CASSVSPLAPNEQFF

size: few
V: TRBV5-1
J: TRBJ2-7
D: TRBD1
DNA: TGCGCCAGCAGCGATGGACAGGGGGCCTACGAGCAGTACTTC
CDR3: CASSDGQGAYEQYF

size: few
V: TRBV9
J: TRBJ1-2
D: TRBD1
DNA: TGTGCCAGCAGCCCTTCCGGGACAGGGGGCGGAGGCTACACCTTC
CDR3: CASSPSGTGGGGYTF

size: few
V: TRBV7-2
J: TRBJ2-7
D: TRBD2
DNA: TGTGCCAGCAGCTTAGAAGCGGGAGGGCCCTACGAGCAGTACTTC
CDR3: CASSLEAGGPYEQYF

size: -
V: TRBV19
J: TRBJ2-1
D: -
DNA: TGTGCCAGTAGTTTTTTTCCGTCGGTGGACTATGAGCAGTTCTTC
CDR3: CASSFFPSVDYEQFF

size: -
V: TRBV4-1
J: TRBJ1-1
D: TRBD1
DNA: TGCGCCAGCAGCCTATCCCAGGGGGACACTGAAGCTTTCTTT
CDR3: CASSLSQGDTEAFF

size: -
V: TRBV25-1
J: TRBJ1-5
D: -
DNA: TGTGCCAGCAGTGAACGCAGGGGGCCCCAGCATTTT
CDR3: CASSERRGPQHF

size: few
V: TRBV19
J: TRBJ2-1
D: TRBD2
DNA: TGTGCCAGTAGCAACCGAGGGAGAGGGACTAGCGGGAGTAGAGAGCAGTTCTTC
CDR3: CASSNRGRGTSGSREQFF

size: -
V: TRBV2
J: TRBJ2-7
D: TRBD2
DNA: TGTGCCAGCACCGGGACTAGCGTTGCCGAGCAGTACTTC
CDR3: CASTGTSVAEQYF

size: few
V: TRBV5-1
J: TRBJ2-3
D: -
DNA: TGCGCCAGCAGCTCCCAGGGTGGGACGCAGTATTTT
CDR3: CASSSQGGTQYF

size: few
V: TRBV18
J: TRBJ1-2
D: TRBD1
DNA: TGTGCCAGCTCACCACAGGGGGCGATGACTGGCTACACCTTC
CDR3: CASSPQGAMTGYTF

size: -
V: TRBV30
J: TRBJ2-7
D: -
DNA: TGTGCCTGGAGTGTAGGTGGGGGGATGTACGAGCAGTACTTC
CDR3: CAWSVGGGMYEQYF

size: -
V: TRBV2
J: TRBJ2-1
D: TRBD2
DNA: TGTGCCAGCAACCCGGGACTAGCTTTCAATGAGCAGTTCTTC
CDR3: CASNPGLAFNEQFF

size: -
V: TRBV4-2
J: TRBJ2-1
D: TRBD2
DNA: TGTGCCAGCAGCCACAGACATGAGCGGGAGCTTGAGCAGTTCTTC
CDR3: CASSHRHERELEQFF

size: -
V: TRBV5-1
J: TRBJ2-7
D: TRBD2
DNA: TGCGCCAGCAGCCCGGGGACTAGCGGGAGATTAGAGCAGTACTTC
CDR3: CASSPGTSGRLEQYF

size: -
V: TRBV28
J: TRBJ1-5
D: TRBD1
DNA: TGTGCCAGCAGGTCCGGGACAGAGTATAGCAATCAGCCCCAGCATTTT
CDR3: CASRSGTEYSNQPQHF

size: -
V: TRBV6-5
J: TRBJ2-3
D: TRBD2
DNA: TGTGCCAGCAGTTCCCGACTAGCGGGAGATGTAGATACGCAGTATTTT
CDR3: CASSSRLAGDVDTQYF

size: -
V: TRBV6-1
J: TRBJ2-7
D: TRBD1
DNA: TGTGCCAGCAGTGAAACGGGACAGGGTAACTACGAGCAGTACTTC
CDR3: CASSETGQGNYEQYF

size: few
V: TRBV19
J: TRBJ2-7
D: TRBD1
DNA: TGTGCCAGTATGGGACAGGGGCACGAGCAGTACTTC
CDR3: CASMGQGHEQYF

size: -
V: TRBV29-1
J: TRBJ1-1
D: -
DNA: TGCAGCGTAGAGGGGTGGAGGGACACTGAAGCTTTCTTT
CDR3: CSVEGWRDTEAFF

size: few
V: TRBV6-5
J: TRBJ2-7
D: -
DNA: TGTGCCAGCAGCTCAAACACCGAGCAGTACTTC
CDR3: CASSSNTEQYF

size: -
V: TRBV4-2
J: TRBJ2-7
D: TRBD2
DNA: TGTGCCAGCAGCCAAACGACTAGCGCAACCTACGAGCAGTACTTC
CDR3: CASSQTTSATYEQYF

size: -
V: TRBV29-1
J: TRBJ1-2
D: -
DNA: TGCAGCGTTGATTCCACCACCACCGGGACATACGATGGCTACACCTTC
CDR3: CSVDSTTTGTYDGYTF

size: few
V: TRBV21-1
J: TRBJ1-1
D: -
DNA: TGTGCCAGCAGCAGCAGGGTCCCTGAAGCTTTCTTT
CDR3: CASSSRVPEAFF

size: -
V: TRBV5-6
J: TRBJ2-5
D: -
DNA: TGTGCCAGCAGCTTTAGATTCCCGGAGACCCAGTACTTC
CDR3: CASSFRFPETQYF

size: few
V: TRBV7-8
J: TRBJ2-2
D: -
DNA: TGTGCCAGCAGCTACTTAATAGGGGACACCGGGGAGCTGTTTTTT
CDR3: CASSYLIGDTGELFF

size: -
V: TRBV19
J: TRBJ1-2
D: -
DNA: TGTGCCAGTAGTATATTGGGCCGCAGCGGCTACACCTTC
CDR3: CASSILGRSGYTF

size: -
V: TRBV9
J: TRBJ2-2
D: -
DNA: TGTGCCAGCAGTAGGACTCACTCCACCGGGGAGCTGTTTTTT
CDR3: CASSRTHSTGELFF

size: few
V: TRBV6-5
J: TRBJ1-2
D: TRBD1
DNA: TGTGCCAGCAGCCGACAGGGTGGGGTGGATGGCTACACCTTC
CDR3: CASSRQGGVDGYTF

size: few
V: TRBV5-8
J: TRBJ2-6
D: -
DNA: TGTGCCAGCAGCGCGGGTCCCTCTGGGGCCAACGTCCTGACTTTC
CDR3: CASSAGPSGANVLTF

size: few
V: TRBV5-6
J: TRBJ1-5
D: -
DNA: TGTGCCAGCAGCTTTCAGGGGATGGGCAATCAGCCCCAGCATTTT
CDR3: CASSFQGMGNQPQHF

size: few
V: TRBV11-3
J: TRBJ1-4
D: -
DNA: TGTGCCAGCAGCCTCGCGGGGGCTTCAATGGCTAATGAAAAACTGTTTTTT
CDR3: CASSLAGASMANEKLFF

size: -
V: TRBV6-1
J: TRBJ2-7
D: TRBD2
DNA: TGTGCCACCGGACTAGTAGGCTCCTACGAGCAGTACTTC
CDR3: CATGLVGSYEQYF

size: -
V: TRBV28
J: TRBJ2-7
D: -
DNA: TGTGCCAGCACAGGGGCTCAGAAGTATTTATACGAGCAGTACTTC
CDR3: CASTGAQKYLYEQYF

size: -
V: TRBV7-2
J: TRBJ2-1
D: TRBD1
DNA: TGTGCCAGCAGGGAAACAGGGGCCGAGCAGTTCTTC
CDR3: CASRETGAEQFF

size: -
V: TRBV27
J: TRBJ2-7
D: TRBD2
DNA: TGTGCCAGCAGTCTCAGCGGGAGCTACGAGCAGTACTTC
CDR3: CASSLSGSYEQYF

size: few
V: TRBV5-6
J: TRBJ2-2
D: -
DNA: TGTGCCAGCAGCCCTCGTACCGGGGAGCTGTTTTTT
CDR3: CASSPRTGELFF

size: few
V: TRBV15
J: TRBJ2-7
D: -
DNA: TGTGCCTCCAGCAGAGATTTAGACGAGCAGTACTTC
CDR3: CASSRDLDEQYF